This TCR beta chain was captured by sequencing in a study of blood T cell repertoires in COVID-19. Study overall: Material from acute and convalescent COVID-19 was sourced from the United States, Italy and Spain. Sources were T cells, B-cell-depleted T cells, or PBMCs; the material itself was cDNA or gDNA.

Original data processing: Amplification of reference gene primers was used by the study to estimate nucleated cell counts. Repertoires were generated with immunoSEQ multiplex PCR, while TCRdb's copy carries only in-frame clones and drops some. Clone size and V and J calls were adopted from that table, with D and trimming inferred from the DNA. The profile covers tens of thousands of clones, with just under 85% appearing a single time and over 35% taken by the ten largest. The germline gives CDR1 LNHDA, CDR2 SQIVND (reference sequence). The CDR3 is 14 residues long. V lost 7 bases, J lost 0 bases, and 10 bases lay in between.

Source material: peripheral blood. This clonotype originated in a man in his sixties or seventies with acute or convalescent COVID-19. The chain recombines TRBV19 with TRBJ1-3; possibly TRBD1 for D (6 bases). This CDR3 is CASKKTGSGNTIYF. Written as DNA, the CDR3 is TGTGCCAGTAAAAAGACAGGCTCTGGAAACACCATATATTTT. The full variable domain, in which reference TRBV19 and TRBJ1-3 provide the parts outside the CDR3, is DGGITQSPKYLFRKEGQNVTLSCEQNLNHDAMYWYRQDPGQGLRLIYYSQIVNDFQKGDIAEGYSVSREKKESFPLTVTSAQKNPTAFYLCASKKTGSGNTIYFGEGSWLTVV.